This TCR beta chain stems from a study of blood T cell repertoires in COVID-19. The germline V gene encodes CDR1 SGHTA and CDR2 FQGNSA. This CDR3 has 15 residues. The V segment lost 4 bases and the J segment 3 bases; nucleotides outside the gene matches: 5. Libraries were prepared by immunoSEQ multiplex PCR; TCRdb keeps only in-frame clonotypes and omits some of them. The repertoire holds fewer than 350,000 clones, about nine tenths seen once, with about 1.8% in the top ten. What was sequenced was PBMCs or T cells enriched from blood (not recorded which). The clonotype originates from a woman in her forties who had recovered from COVID-19. The chain joins TRBV7-2 to TRBJ1-4; 7 bases map to TRBD1. CDR3 protein: CASSSTGSANEKLFF. CDR3 bases: TGTGCCAGCAGCTCGACAGGGTCGGCTAATGAAAAACTGTTTTTT.